This T cell receptor (beta chain) was retrieved from a study of blood T cell repertoires in COVID-19. Study in general: The cDNA or gDNA used as material had been derived from T cells, B-cell-depleted T cells, or PBMCs.

Per the original methods: Estimation of nucleated cell counts relied on the amplification of reference gene primers. The data were produced by immunoSEQ multiplex PCR, yet TCRdb's version contains in-frame clones alone and is incomplete. Clone size and V and J calls were adopted from that table, with D and trimming inferred from the DNA. The sample includes fewer than 150,000 clones, over 70% seen only once; the top ten take about 2.5%. Trimming cost V 0 bases and J 4 bases; bases outside gene matches: 4. This CDR3 region has 16 residues. Germline-derived CDR1 and CDR2 are MNHNS and SASEGT. The sequence was obtained from a man aged 65-85 years with acute or convalescent COVID-19. The sequenced sample consisted of peripheral blood. The chain carries TRBV6-1 and TRBJ1-2, with 11 bases that match TRBD1. The CDR3 bases are TGTGCCAGCAGTGAAGCGCTAGGGACAGGGGGCTATGGCTACACCTTC. Protein product: CASSEALGTGGYGYTF.